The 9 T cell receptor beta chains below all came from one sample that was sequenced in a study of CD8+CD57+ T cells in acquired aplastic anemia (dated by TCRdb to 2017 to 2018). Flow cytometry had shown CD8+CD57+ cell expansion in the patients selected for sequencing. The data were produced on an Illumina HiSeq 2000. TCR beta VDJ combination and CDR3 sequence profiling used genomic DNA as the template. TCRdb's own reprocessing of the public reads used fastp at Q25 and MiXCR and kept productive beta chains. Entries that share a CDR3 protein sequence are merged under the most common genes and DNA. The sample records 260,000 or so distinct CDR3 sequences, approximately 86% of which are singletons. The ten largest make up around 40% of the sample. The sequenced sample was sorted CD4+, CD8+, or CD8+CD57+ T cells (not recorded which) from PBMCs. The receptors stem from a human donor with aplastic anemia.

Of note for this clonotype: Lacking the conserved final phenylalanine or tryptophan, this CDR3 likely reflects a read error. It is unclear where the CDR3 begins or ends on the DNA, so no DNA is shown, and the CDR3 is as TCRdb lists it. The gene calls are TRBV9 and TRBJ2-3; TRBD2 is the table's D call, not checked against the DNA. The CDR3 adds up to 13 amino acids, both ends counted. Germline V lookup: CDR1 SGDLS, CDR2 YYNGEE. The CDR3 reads CASGVEDYHLVNI.

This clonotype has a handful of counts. The CDR3 DNA reads as TGTGCCAGCAGCGTAGGTGGAGAGAGCACAGATACGCAGTTCTTC. Translating it yields CASSVGGESTDTQFF. The V gene is TRBV9, the J gene TRBJ2-1; D is uncertain. The V and J ends lost 0 bases and 12 bases respectively, with 19 bases between them. Germline values: CDR1 SGDLS, CDR2 YYNGEE. This CDR3 spans 15 amino acids.

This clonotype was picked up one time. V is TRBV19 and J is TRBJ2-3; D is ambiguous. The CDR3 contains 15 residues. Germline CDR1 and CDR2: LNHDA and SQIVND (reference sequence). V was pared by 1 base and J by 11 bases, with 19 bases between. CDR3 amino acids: CASSIGRGAYNEQYF. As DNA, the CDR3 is TGTGCCAGTAGTATAGGGAGAGGAGCCTACAATGAGCAGTATTTT.

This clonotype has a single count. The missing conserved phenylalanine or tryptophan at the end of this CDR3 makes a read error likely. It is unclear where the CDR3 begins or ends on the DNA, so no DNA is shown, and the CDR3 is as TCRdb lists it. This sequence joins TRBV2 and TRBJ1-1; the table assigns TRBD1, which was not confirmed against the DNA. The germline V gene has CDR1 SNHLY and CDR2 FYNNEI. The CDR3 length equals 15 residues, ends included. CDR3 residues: CASSDAYRKNPQHFG.

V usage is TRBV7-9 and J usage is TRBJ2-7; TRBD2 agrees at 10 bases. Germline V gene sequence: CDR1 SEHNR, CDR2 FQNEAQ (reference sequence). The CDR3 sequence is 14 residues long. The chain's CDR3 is CASSFKRSGGGDEV. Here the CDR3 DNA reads TGTGCCAGCAGCTTTAAAAGAAGCGGGGGGGGCGATGAGGTC.

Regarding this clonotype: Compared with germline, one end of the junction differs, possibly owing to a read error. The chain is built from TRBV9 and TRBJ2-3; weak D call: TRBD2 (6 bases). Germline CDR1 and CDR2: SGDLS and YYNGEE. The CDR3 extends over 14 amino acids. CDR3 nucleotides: TGTGCCAGCAGCGAAGGCGGGGATCCCTGGACGCAACATTTT. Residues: CASSEGGDPWTQHF.

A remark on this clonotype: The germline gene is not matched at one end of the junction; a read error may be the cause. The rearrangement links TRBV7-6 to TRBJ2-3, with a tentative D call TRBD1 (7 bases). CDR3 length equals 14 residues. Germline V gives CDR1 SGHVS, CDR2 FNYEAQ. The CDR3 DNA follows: TGTGCCAGCAGCTTAGCCGGCGGGACAGAAGAGACCCAGTTT. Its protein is CASSLAGGTEETQF.

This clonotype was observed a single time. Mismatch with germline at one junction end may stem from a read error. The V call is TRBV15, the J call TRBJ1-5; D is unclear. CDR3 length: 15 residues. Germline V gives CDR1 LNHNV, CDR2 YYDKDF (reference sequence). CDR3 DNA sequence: TGTGCCAGCAGCCAAGATCGGTTTAGCAATCAGCCCCAGCATTTT. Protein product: CASSQDRFSNQPQHF.

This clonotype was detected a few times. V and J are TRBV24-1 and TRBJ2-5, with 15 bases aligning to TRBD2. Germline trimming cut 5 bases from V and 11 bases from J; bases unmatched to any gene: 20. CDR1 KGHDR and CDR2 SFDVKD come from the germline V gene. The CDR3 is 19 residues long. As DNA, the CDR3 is TGTGCCACCAGTGGTTCCACCGGGACTAGCGGGAGGACCCCAGATACGCAGTACTTC. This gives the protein CATSGSTGTSGRTPDTQYF.